This section outlines one T cell receptor (beta chain) sequence together with its context. Its antigen is unknown. Within one base of it there is no much larger clone, and no base qualities were kept. The cohort consisted of 666 healthy bone marrow donors. All cohort members were sampled while nominally healthy, although unrecorded immune exposures were likely present. The donor was CMV seropositive and belonged to the group of more than 250 seropositive cohort members. Every donor gave a peripheral blood sample, and the peripheral blood mononuclear cells from that sample were used for TCR beta sequencing. The Qiagen DNeasy Blood Extraction Kit was used to extract genomic DNA from the blood cell samples. The data belong to a study of cytomegalovirus exposure and HLA in healthy donors (dated by TCRdb to about 2017). Notes on the research overall: An earlier analysis of about 560 of the donors reported about 280 Gb of sequence data and around 110 million unique TCR beta sequences obtained from roughly 180 million T cells. Roughly 300 gigabases of sequencing data and 91 million or so unique TCR sequences made up an early release that covered approximately 650 HLA-typed donors. Of the 300 to 450 genotyped donors, over 80% were placed in the genetic ancestry cluster associated with self-reported Caucasian donors. The study aimed to test whether signatures of past pathogen exposure could be identified by cataloging public T cell receptors. Using immunosequencing, the study profiled T cell repertoires from about 610 subjects and related those repertoires to cytomegalovirus serostatus. A separate validation cohort of some 130 different subjects was used in addition to the roughly 670-subject first cohort. High-throughput TCR immunosequencing, statistical association of individual TCRs with disease status, and machine learning were combined to predict cytomegalovirus infection status. A later analysis re-analyzed previously published TCR beta repertoires from about 600 donors and added high-resolution HLA genotyping to study TCR occurrence patterns. In the later analysis, no new phenotypic data were used to find candidate immune exposures; instead, reliance was placed on TCR beta sequences and their occurrence across donors. An earlier analysis of several hundred of the donors applied high-throughput TCR beta sequencing to assess whether each TCR beta V gene segment acted as functional or pseudogenic. Donor age, sex, ethnicity and CMV serostatus were collected together with the repertoire data. Genome-wide SNP genotypes for about 55% of the roughly 670 donors were used in a later genetic analysis, which treated that subset as a discovery cohort. All discovery cohort repertoires had been generated on a single sequencing platform. Class I and class II HLA loci were covered by the typing at four-digit resolution. Typing coverage differed by locus: A, B, C, DRB1 and DQB1 were typed in about 629-630 donors, DQA1 in about 500, DPA1 in around 610, and DPB1 in just under 490. Roughly five DR-DQ haplotypes were treated as single units for association and clustering because of strong linkage in the cohort. Among roughly 400 genotyped donors of the cohort, an average of roughly 230,000 unique TCR beta nucleotide sequences was sequenced per donor, of which roughly 17% were non-productive.

Libraries were built with the immunoSEQ multiplex PCR assay. A mixture of 60 forward primers for TCR Vbeta segments and 13 reverse primers for TCR Jbeta segments was used in the multiplex PCR. A multiplex PCR assay on genomic DNA amplified the CDR3 region of rearranged TCR beta genes. Amplified TCR beta libraries were sequenced as 87-base-pair reads on the Illumina HiSeq System. Per the original workflow: A later analysis tallied about 77 million unique TCR beta chains across the approximately 670 repertoires, and about 10 million of those chains were shared by two or more donors. To remove PCR and sequencing errors, raw reads were error-corrected and collapsed into unique sequences using a nearest-neighbor algorithm that merged closely related sequences. To assign V, D and J gene segments, CDR3 sequences were aligned to IMGT reference sequences. For a sequence to be retained, a match of at least six nucleotides to both a V gene segment and a J gene segment was required. A rearrangement counted as productive if the CDR3 had no stop codons and remained in frame with V and J, and every other rearrangement counted as non-productive. CDR3 was defined according to IMGT convention as the region running from the second conserved V-encoded cysteine to the conserved J-encoded phenylalanine. The earlier analysis of approximately 500 of the donors excluded sequences that lacked an unambiguous match to a single V gene segment. An earlier analysis of fewer than 750 of the donors called V segments functional above 56.7% productive rearrangements and segregating when the between-donor standard deviation exceeded 5%. To diagnose cytomegalovirus status from the catalog of TCR beta chain sequences, a statistical classification framework was built. A later analysis assigned V and J genes by comparing TCR nucleotide sequences with IMGT/GENE-DB human TR gene sequences. A later analysis assigned CDR3 sequences and most-parsimonious VDJ recombination scenarios with the TCRdist pipeline. A later analysis defined each TCR beta chain by its CDR3 amino acid sequence plus V-gene family, and excluded reads lacking a unique V-gene family. To address suspected cross-contamination and a sequencing artifact, a later analysis removed several hundred highly shared, low-generation-probability nucleotide sequences. In a later analysis, a clonal expansion index for each public chain was calculated from normalized within-repertoire ranks of inferred template counts. In a later analysis, generation probabilities were computed using a VDJ recombination model fitted to out-of-frame rearrangements, and the results were checked against IGoR. Hypergeometric tests were used in a later analysis to score TCR-TCR, TCR-HLA and TCR-CMV co-occurrence, with a repertoire-size bias correction applied to the TCR pairs. False discovery rates were estimated in a later analysis by permuting HLA or CMV assignments 20 times. A later analysis grouped co-occurring TCRs with DBSCAN, adding TCRdist sequence similarity when clustering within HLA-allele-positive subsets. Co-occurrence clustering excluded repertoires with fewer than 30,000 or more than 120,000 public chains, plus five with anomalous nucleotide sharing. As stored in TCRdb, this immuneACCESS dataset retains in-frame rearrangements with V and J assigned. A fraction of the clones does not appear; measured against another copy, unresolved V genes explain less than half of the discrepancy, and the remainder lacks a known reason. V and J calls plus clone size are reproduced from that table; the DNA served to infer D and trimming. Here the sample has about 110,000 clones; approximately 79% occur a single time. About 6.8% of the sample rests with the top ten.

Germline trimming amounts to 3 bases on V and 2 bases on J, with 8 as the count of junction bases outside the gene matches. Taken from the germline V gene, the CDR1 and CDR2 loops are MGHRA and YSYEKL. The CDR3 runs 16 residues from the cysteine to the phenylalanine. CDR3 DNA is the only sequence kept; it has 48 bases, read in frame from the first base. General findings and caveats noted by the study authors: Compared with equally common non-associated chains, HLA-associated TCR beta chains in a later analysis were more clonally expanded and had lower generation probabilities. A group of highly shared sequence variants was considered likely to be a technical artifact of the sequencing pipeline. Roughly uniform sequencing depth across donors was assumed in presence/absence analyses, although this assumption may not hold. For the cohort, immune exposure information was limited to CMV serostatus. An association between a missense DCLRE1C variant and V-gene and J-gene trimming of TCR beta chains was found in a later genetic analysis and replicated in an independent cohort. A later analysis found that most CMV-associated TCR beta chains appeared HLA-restricted, with HLA associations seemingly driven largely by CMV exposure. Three of the identified cytomegalovirus-associated TCR beta chains were confirmed in vitro to be specific for cytomegalovirus antigens. Because HLA typing was unavailable for some donors at each locus, only the typed subset was used in association tests. According to a later genetic analysis, donors in an Asian-associated ancestry cluster had fewer N-insertions in productive TCRs than the roughly 670-donor mean. At a false discovery rate of 0.05, a later analysis linked 16,000 or so TCR beta sequences to specific HLA alleles. The study gave a list of under 200 TCR beta chains associated with cytomegalovirus. Some IMGT-functional V segments, including TRBV6-2 and TRBV6-3, could not be distinguished by the 87-base-pair reads and were therefore excluded. A further reported finding was that TCR beta sequences accurately predicted the HLA-A and HLA-B alleles for most subjects in the first cohort. According to a later analysis, parvovirus B19, influenza, CMV and Epstein-Barr virus appeared linked to several top co-occurrence clusters. According to the authors, the approach could potentially be generalized to other disease states and immunological phenotypes. Strong co-occurrence of HLA alleles, especially DR and DQ, made assigning TCR associations to individual alleles difficult. In an earlier analysis of 587 of the donors, most TCR beta V segments were observed in productive rearrangements about 87% or about 30% of the time, broadly matching IMGT annotations. This cohort had only TCR beta chains sequenced, and the lack of alpha or paired-chain data limited which features could be detected. In both the original and validation cohorts, the classifier was reported to diagnose cytomegalovirus status with high specificity and sensitivity. While some public TCRs were present in many individuals, most TCR sequences turned up only very rarely across donors. Because counts were too low, 15 to 20 rarely observed V segments, including chromosome 9 orphons, were left out of the earlier analysis of approximately 500 of the donors. In a later analysis, TCR association rates were found to vary across HLA loci, with the most associated TCRs seen for DRB1 alleles and the fewest for HLA-C alleles. Linkage disequilibrium might explain the correlated functional status among segregating V segments, but an unknown experimental factor could not be ruled out.

Sequencing used PBMCs. The V gene is TRBV4-1 and the J gene is TRBJ2-7; TRBD1 agrees with 9 junctional bases. The TCR originated in a man aged 25-45 years in good health and CMV-seropositive. The nucleotide sequence is given as TGCGCCAGCAGCCAGCGCGTACAGGGGGCGGCCTACGAGCAGTACTTC. Its translation is CASSQRVQGAAYEQYF.